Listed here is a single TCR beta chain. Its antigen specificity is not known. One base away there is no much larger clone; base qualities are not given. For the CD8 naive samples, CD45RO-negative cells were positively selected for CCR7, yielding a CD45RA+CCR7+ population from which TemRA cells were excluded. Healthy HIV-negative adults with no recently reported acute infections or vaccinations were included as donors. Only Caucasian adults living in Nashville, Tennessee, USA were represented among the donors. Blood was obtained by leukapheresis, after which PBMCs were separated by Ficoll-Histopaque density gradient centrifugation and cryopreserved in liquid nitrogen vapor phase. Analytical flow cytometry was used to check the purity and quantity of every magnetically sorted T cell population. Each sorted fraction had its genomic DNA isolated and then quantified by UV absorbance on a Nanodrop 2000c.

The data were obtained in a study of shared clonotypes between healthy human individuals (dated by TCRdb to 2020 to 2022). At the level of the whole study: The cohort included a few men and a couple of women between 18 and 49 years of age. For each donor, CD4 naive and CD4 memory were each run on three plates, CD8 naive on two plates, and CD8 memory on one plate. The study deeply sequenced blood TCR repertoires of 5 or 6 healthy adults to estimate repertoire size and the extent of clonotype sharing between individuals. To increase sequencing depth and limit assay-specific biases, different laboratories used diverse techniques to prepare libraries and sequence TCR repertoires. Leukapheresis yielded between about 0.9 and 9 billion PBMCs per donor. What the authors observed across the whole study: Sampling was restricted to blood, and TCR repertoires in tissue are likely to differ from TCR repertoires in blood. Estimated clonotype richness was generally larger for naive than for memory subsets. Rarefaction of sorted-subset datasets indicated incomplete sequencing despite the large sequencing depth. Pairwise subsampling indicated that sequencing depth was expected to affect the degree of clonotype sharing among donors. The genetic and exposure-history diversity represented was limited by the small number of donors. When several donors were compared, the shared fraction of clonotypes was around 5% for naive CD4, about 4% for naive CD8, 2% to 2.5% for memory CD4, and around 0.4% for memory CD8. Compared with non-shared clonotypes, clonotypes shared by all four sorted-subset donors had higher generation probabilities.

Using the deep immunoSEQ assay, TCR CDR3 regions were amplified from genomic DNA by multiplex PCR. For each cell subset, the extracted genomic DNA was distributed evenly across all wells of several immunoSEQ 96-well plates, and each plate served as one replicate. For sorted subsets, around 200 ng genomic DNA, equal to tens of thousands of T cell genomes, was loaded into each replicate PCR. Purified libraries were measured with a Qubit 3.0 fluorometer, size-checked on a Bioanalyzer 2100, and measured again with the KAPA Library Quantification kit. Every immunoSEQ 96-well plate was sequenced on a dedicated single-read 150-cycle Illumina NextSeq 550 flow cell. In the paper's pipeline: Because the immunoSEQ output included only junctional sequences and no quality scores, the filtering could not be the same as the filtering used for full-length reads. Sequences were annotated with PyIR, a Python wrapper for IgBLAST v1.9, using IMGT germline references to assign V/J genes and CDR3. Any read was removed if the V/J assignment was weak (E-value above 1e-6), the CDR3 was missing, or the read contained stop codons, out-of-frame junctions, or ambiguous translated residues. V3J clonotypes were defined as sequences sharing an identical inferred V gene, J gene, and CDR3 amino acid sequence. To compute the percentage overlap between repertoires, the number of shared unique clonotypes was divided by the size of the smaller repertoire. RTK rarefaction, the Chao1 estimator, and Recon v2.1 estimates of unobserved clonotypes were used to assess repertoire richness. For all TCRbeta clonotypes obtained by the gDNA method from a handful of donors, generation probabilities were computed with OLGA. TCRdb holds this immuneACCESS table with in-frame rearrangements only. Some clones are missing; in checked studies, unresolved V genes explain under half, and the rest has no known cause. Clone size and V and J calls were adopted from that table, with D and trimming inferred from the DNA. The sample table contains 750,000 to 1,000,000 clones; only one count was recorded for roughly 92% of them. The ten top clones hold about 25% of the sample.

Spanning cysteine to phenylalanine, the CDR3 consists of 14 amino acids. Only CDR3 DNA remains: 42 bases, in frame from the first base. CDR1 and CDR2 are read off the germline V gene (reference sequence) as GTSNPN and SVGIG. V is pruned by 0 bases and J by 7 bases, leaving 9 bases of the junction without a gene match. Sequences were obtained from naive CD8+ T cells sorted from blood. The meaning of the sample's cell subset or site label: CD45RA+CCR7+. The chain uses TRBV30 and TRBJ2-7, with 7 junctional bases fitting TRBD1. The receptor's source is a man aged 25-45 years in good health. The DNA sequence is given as TGTGCCTGGAGTGTAGAGGACAGGCCTATAGAGCAGTACTTC. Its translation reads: CAWSVEDRPIEQYF.